This is a list of T cell receptor beta chains from one sample in a study of blood T cell repertoires in COVID-19. Repertoires were generated with immunoSEQ multiplex PCR, while TCRdb's copy carries only in-frame clones and drops some. The table includes 90,000 to 95,000 clones, 85% to 90% detected once. What was sequenced was peripheral blood. The receptors stem from a woman aged 80 or older with active COVID-19. Each CDR3 is given with its conserved first and last residue. The D gene is left open where the match is weak. Size values are once, few and many counts, or a class for expanded clones, and some rows have none.

J gene: TRBJ2-1; D gene: TRBD2; V gene: TRBV9; clone size: once; CDR3 protein: CASSDSAGGWDEQFF; CDR3 DNA: TGTGCCAGCAGCGATTCAGCGGGAGGTTGGGATGAGCAGTTCTTC
J gene: TRBJ2-3; D gene: TRBD1; V gene: TRBV6-2/TRBV6-3; clone size: -; CDR3 protein: CASSPLRQGVTDTQYF; CDR3 DNA: TGTGCCAGCAGTCCCCTCCGACAGGGGGTCACAGATACGCAGTATTTT
J gene: TRBJ2-2; D gene: -; V gene: TRBV29-1; clone size: -; CDR3 protein: CSAGGQKYTGELFF; CDR3 DNA: TGCAGCGCCGGGGGACAGAAATACACCGGGGAGCTGTTTTTT
J gene: TRBJ2-3; D gene: -; V gene: TRBV4-3; clone size: -; CDR3 protein: CASSQNLMVQTDTQYF; CDR3 DNA: TGCGCCAGCAGCCAGAACCTAATGGTCCAAACAGATACGCAGTATTTT
J gene: TRBJ2-7; D gene: -; V gene: TRBV7-3; clone size: -; CDR3 protein: CASSSLIGSEQYF; CDR3 DNA: TGTGCCAGCAGCTCGCTAATTGGGAGCGAGCAGTACTTC
J gene: TRBJ1-1; D gene: TRBD1; V gene: TRBV19; clone size: -; CDR3 protein: CASSIGYRGENTEAFF; CDR3 DNA: TGTGCCAGTAGTATAGGTTACAGGGGGGAGAACACTGAAGCTTTCTTT
J gene: TRBJ1-4; D gene: -; V gene: TRBV5-1; clone size: -; CDR3 protein: CASSLTGTPNEKLFF; CDR3 DNA: TGCGCCAGCAGCTTGACAGGGACCCCTAATGAAAAACTGTTTTTT
J gene: TRBJ2-1; D gene: -; V gene: TRBV7-9; clone size: -; CDR3 protein: CASSSDSSREQFF; CDR3 DNA: TGTGCCAGCAGCTCGGACTCGTCTAGGGAGCAGTTCTTC
J gene: TRBJ2-3; D gene: TRBD2; V gene: TRBV5-4; clone size: -; CDR3 protein: CASSPGGAGGRTDTQYF; CDR3 DNA: TGTGCCAGCAGCCCCGGAGGGGCGGGAGGGCGCACAGATACGCAGTATTTT
J gene: TRBJ2-2; D gene: TRBD1; V gene: TRBV9; clone size: -; CDR3 protein: CASSVNLGMGQIIGGELFF; CDR3 DNA: TGTGCCAGCAGCGTAAATTTGGGGATGGGACAGATTATTGGCGGGGAGCTGTTTTTT
J gene: TRBJ1-5; D gene: -; V gene: TRBV28; clone size: many; CDR3 protein: CASSWSHAKWGGNQPQHF; CDR3 DNA: TGTGCCAGCAGTTGGAGTCACGCCAAATGGGGGGGCAATCAGCCCCAGCATTTT
J gene: TRBJ2-2; D gene: TRBD2; V gene: TRBV5-6; clone size: -; CDR3 protein: CASSPGLAGVGELFF; CDR3 DNA: TGTGCCAGCAGCCCCGGACTAGCGGGAGTTGGGGAGCTGTTTTTT
J gene: TRBJ2-6; D gene: TRBD1; V gene: TRBV27; clone size: -; CDR3 protein: CASSPRTGVGGANVLTF; CDR3 DNA: TGTGCCAGCAGTCCGAGGACAGGGGTGGGTGGGGCCAACGTCCTGACTTTC
J gene: TRBJ1-1; D gene: -; V gene: TRBV28; clone size: -; CDR3 protein: CASVEPAAAEAFF; CDR3 DNA: TGTGCCAGCGTGGAACCCGCGGCGGCTGAAGCTTTCTTT
J gene: TRBJ2-7; D gene: -; V gene: TRBV20-1; clone size: few; CDR3 protein: CSAPDNYEQYF; CDR3 DNA: TGCAGTGCTCCCGACAACTACGAGCAGTACTTC
J gene: TRBJ1-3; D gene: -; V gene: TRBV7-2; clone size: few; CDR3 protein: CASSLGAQTRNTIYF; CDR3 DNA: TGTGCCAGCAGCTTGGGGGCCCAAACACGGAACACCATATATTTT
J gene: TRBJ2-3; D gene: -; V gene: TRBV28; clone size: -; CDR3 protein: CAIVNYLTDTQYF; CDR3 DNA: TGTGCCATCGTCAACTACCTAACTGATACGCAGTATTTT